This T cell receptor (beta chain) was obtained from a study of PD-1 blockade in classical Hodgkin lymphoma (dated by TCRdb to between 2020 and 2021). Study-level background: Nivolumab dosing was 3 mg/kg intravenously every 2 weeks, continuing until either disease progression or unacceptable toxicity. The study used CyTOF and TCR beta sequencing to define a peripheral blood immune signature of response to PD-1 blockade in classical Hodgkin lymphoma. Study-wide conclusions, independent of this receptor: A significant rise by C4D1 was seen in CD4+ but not CD8+ TCR diversity (p=0.0027 vs p=0.16), with the rise being most apparent in complete responders (p=0.02). Lower diversity was seen in patients whose nivolumab began less than 1 year after ASCT, and these patients were left out of later analyses so that immune reconstitution would not confound the results. Baseline TCR diversity was reported to be lower in newly diagnosed patients than in healthy donors, and even lower in relapsed/refractory patients. The study was limited to a single clinical trial cohort, and causes of repertoire differences, possibly disease activity or prior therapy, remained undefined. Baseline diversity similar to that of newly diagnosed patients was observed in trial patients achieving complete response, whereas significantly lower diversity was observed in partial responders and progressors.

The Qiagen DNeasy kit was used to extract genomic DNA from unsorted PBMCs and from the negatively selected CD4+ and CD8+ fractions. Amplification of TCR beta CDR3 regions was done by immunoSEQ multiplex PCR with primers that anneal to V and J segments. A synthetic immune receptor repertoire was used to minimize amplification bias, and remaining bias was computationally removed after sequencing. Turning to the authors' computational methods: Custom Python scripts were used to quantify repertoire diversity as the Shannon entropy index. The unsorted, CD4+ and CD8+ repertoires were each analyzed separately, with the exception of combined analyses, where CD4+ and CD8+ sequences were merged in silico. A clone counted as expanded when the clone's frequency after treatment rose at least 2-fold relative to C1D1, and clones undetected at baseline were given a pseudocount of 0.5. Singleton clones were defined as clones with 0 or 1 copy at C1D1, and non-singleton clones were defined as clones with 2 or more copies. Clones expanded in unsorted samples were annotated as CD4+, CD8+ or unknown by matching protein sequences in sorted samples from the same patient. Wilcoxon tests on paired samples were used to test changes in diversity from C1D1 to C4D1. Here the immuneACCESS table is served through TCRdb, limited to in-frame sequences with V and J called. Missing clones are a known gap in these copies; in checked studies unresolved V genes cover under half, and the rest lacks a known reason. V and J calls and clone size come straight from that table; D and trimming were deduced from the DNA. This sample gives about 27,000 clones in total; just over 85% of them show up just once. Roughly 6.3% of the sample is taken by the ten largest.

The time point label here, explained by the study, means: cycle 1 day 1 (C1D1), immediately before nivolumab initiation. Every trial patient had relapsed following autologous stem cell transplantation, and prior brentuximab vedotin exposure was what differed among cohorts A, B and C. CD8+ T cells were purified from thawed PBMCs by magnetic negative selection with a Miltenyi CD8+ T cell isolation kit. The trial cohort was composed of around 60 patients with relapsed/refractory classical Hodgkin lymphoma, for whom complete response, partial response or progressive disease was recorded as best overall response. Trial patients were treated with single-agent nivolumab in the multi-cohort phase II CheckMate 205 trial. Best overall response was determined by an independent review committee according to the 2007 International Working Group response criteria. PBMCs from the trial were collected at three points: immediately before nivolumab initiation (C1D1), and during therapy at cycle 2 day 1 and cycle 4 day 1. After peripheral blood was drawn into 8 mL Vacutainer Cell Preparation Tubes, PBMCs were isolated by centrifugation and then cryopreserved. Purified CD4+ and CD8+ fractions were prepared only for cases with an additional available PBMC sample. Magnetically labelled cells were removed on LS columns in a quadroMACS separator, and the flow-through was retained as the purified fraction.

CDR1 and CDR2, looked up from the germline V gene (reference sequence), are LNHDA and SQIVND. The CDR3 goes from the cysteine to the phenylalanine over 13 residues. Only the CDR3 DNA is retained, 39 bases long and in frame from the first base. V ends up 7 bases short and J 2 bases short, with an unmatched junction base count of 5. This clone turned up a few times. Its antigen specificity is not known. Per-nucleotide qualities are absent, and no much larger clonotype sits a single base away. The sequence was collected from a human donor with classical Hodgkin lymphoma. The chain is encoded by TRBV19 joined to TRBJ2-7; 7 nucleotides in the junction match TRBD1. The sample was CD8+ T cells from blood, taken at baseline. The nucleotide sequence is TGTGCCAGTAATAATGGGACAGCCTACGAGCAGTACTTC. Its translation is CASNNGTAYEQYF.